This T cell receptor (beta chain) was retrieved from a study of T cells in Graves' hyperthyroidism and ophthalmopathy. Ten or more counts support this clonotype. Antigen specificity is unknown. Duration under 3 months, a NOSPECS grade of at least 4, and a Clinical Activity Score of at least 3 characterized the ophthalmopathy patients. Uncontrolled infection, other autoimmune disease, pregnancy and lactation each barred patients from inclusion. From RNA transcripts, TCR beta CDR3 regions were amplified. With the HTBI primer set, the TCR CDR3 went through a first round of RT-PCR. MiXCR, run by TCRdb on the multiplex PCR reads, gives a single entry per CDR3 protein. The table shows about 350,000 distinct CDR3 sequences, with about a sixth occurring only once. Study conclusions and caveats: Blood also held most thyroid clonotypes expanded beyond 0.001.

The sequenced sample consisted of blood. The clonotype originates from a woman in her thirties or forties with Graves' ophthalmopathy.

The CDR3 DNA sequence: TGTGCCAGCAGCCAATCTGACGGACTAGCGGGATTTTACGAGCAGTACTTC. Its protein product is CASSQSDGLAGFYEQYF. The chain is built from TRBV4-2 and TRBJ2-7; 12 bases are a match to TRBD2. The CDR3 is 17 residues long. In germline, CDR1 is LGHNA, CDR2 YNFKEQ. V dropped 2 bases and J dropped 4; count of bases not matched to a gene: 9.